This TCR beta chain derives from a study of cytomegalovirus exposure and HLA in healthy donors. General observations from the study: Presence/absence comparisons presumed near-even sequencing depth among donors. A later analysis associated 15,000 or so TCR beta sequences with HLA alleles at a 0.05 false discovery rate. The majority of TCR sequences were rare, yet some public TCRs appeared in many donors.

The PCR made use of 60 Vbeta and 13 Jbeta primers. Repertoires were generated with immunoSEQ multiplex PCR, while TCRdb's copy carries only in-frame clones and drops some. Of about 170,000 clones detected, roughly 67% appear once; the ten largest clones hold 5.4%. CDR1 and CDR2 (germline): MNHEY, SVGAGI. The CDR3 spans 13 residues. V lost 3 bases, J lost 5 bases, and 10 bases lay in between. For this clone: The antigen remains unidentified.

The rearrangement joins TRBV6-5 to TRBJ2-5, with D tentatively TRBD2 (5 bases). The TCR comes from a woman aged 18-35 years in good health and CMV-seropositive. Sequencing used PBMCs. Here the CDR3 reads CASSYSPGETQYF. The CDR3 bases are TGTGCCAGCAGTTATTCCCCGGGGGAGACCCAGTACTTC.